The present entry profiles one T cell receptor (beta chain) with its context. This clonotype was counted many times. The antigen it recognizes is unknown. No much larger clone is present one base from it, and per-base qualities are unavailable. These data originate in a study of early T cells in non-severe SARS-CoV-2 infection listed by TCRdb under 2021. As for the study more broadly: Because TCR sequencing was done on bulk RNA from unsorted whole blood, the alpha and beta chains could not be paired. Summary of the overall study and its limitations: VDJdb matching was skewed toward anti-spike CD8 responses and likely underestimated virus-specific expansions, missing private and CD4 specificities.

The CDR3 contains 14 residues, cysteine and phenylalanine counted. Only the CDR3 portion is preserved as DNA: 42 bases, with reading frame beginning at the first base. For CDR1 and CDR2, the germline V gene lists SGHTA and FQGNSA. A distance of 10 bases separates the germline ends of V and J, which lose 0 bases and 4 bases respectively. Receptor amplification or capture employed 5' RACE. The reads were generated on a NextSeq 500. In the TCR library protocol, unique molecular identifiers were attached to individual cDNA molecules to correct for PCR bias and sequencing error. TCR alpha and beta chains were both sequenced, and the abundances of alpha and beta sequences in each sample were closely correlated with each other. Processing in the source paper ran as follows. Decombinator V4 was used to annotate the V gene, J gene and CDR3 of the TCR sequences. Expanded TCRs were defined as changing significantly between any two time points under a Poisson model with p below 0.0001. TCR abundances were normalised to the total number of TCRs sequenced per sample and were expressed as counts per million. MAIT TCRs were defined by TRAV1-2 paired with TRAJ12, TRAJ20 or TRAJ33, and iNKT TCRs by TRAV10 paired with TRAJ18. VDJdb, accessed on 1 November 2021, was searched for TCRs annotated for CMV, EBV and SARS-CoV-2, and TCRs annotated for more than one antigen were excluded. TCRdb took the public reads, trimmed them with fastp at Q25, ran MiXCR for clone calling and kept in-frame beta chains. Rows merge per CDR3 protein into single entries with the most common DNA and genes. V and J calls and clone size were set by TCRdb, not the authors. The sample profile shows about 50,000 distinct CDR3 sequences; about 6.2% of them were found once. The ten largest account for around 6.9% of the sample.

A case-control design nested within a healthcare worker cohort in London, UK, was used, with weekly nasopharyngeal swab PCR tests and blood sampling performed. Between 23 and 31 March 2020, the week of the UK lockdown, healthcare workers were enrolled and then followed up weekly for as long as 16 weeks. Recombination connected TRBV7-2 to TRBJ2-7; no D segment can be confidently identified. The sequenced sample was whole blood, obtained at baseline. This TCR came from an adult who was a healthcare worker with PCR-confirmed SARS-CoV-2 infection or an uninfected control (not recorded which). The sequence in DNA is TGTGCCAGCAGCTTAGCCTCGTATTCTTACGAGCAGTACTTC. This is translated as CASSLASYSYEQYF.